This TCR beta chain originates from a study of T cells in Graves' hyperthyroidism and ophthalmopathy. This CDR3 has 16 residues. V lost 2 bases, J lost 3 bases, and 3 bases stayed unmatched. Germline loops: CDR1 MNHEY, CDR2 SVGAGI. Those patients with uncontrolled infection, other autoimmune disease, pregnancy or lactation were excluded. Thyroid ultrasound, orbital computed tomography, clinical symptoms, and serum thyroxine and TRAb underpinned diagnoses. Out of approximately 10 ml of fresh peripheral blood came the PBMCs. Amplified regions were TCR beta CDR3 sequences from RNA transcripts. First-round RT-PCR with HTBI primers amplified the TCR CDR3 region. TCRdb reanalysed the multiplex PCR reads using MiXCR and keeps one entry per CDR3 protein. This table has around 450,000 distinct CDR3 sequences, around a sixth appearing once. The study, taken as a whole, reports: Separating ophthalmopathy from stable hyperthyroidism was achieved by a 13 V-J model.

With regard to this clonotype: Its antigen is not identified.

Material: blood. This TCR derives from a woman under 30 with Graves' hyperthyroidism. The chain employs TRBV6-5 and TRBJ2-3; 12 positions agree with TRBD2. Written as DNA, the CDR3 is TGTGCCAGCAGTTACAAGACTAGCGGGAGTACAGATACGCAGTATTTT. Amino acids: CASSYKTSGSTDTQYF.